This T cell receptor (beta chain) was documented in a study of control samples from healthy donors and cancer patients. Profiled with immunoSEQ multiplex PCR; TCRdb holds only in-frame clones, not every one. The sample records about 85,000 clones, around 90% being singletons. The CDR3 extends over 15 amino acids. The V and J ends lost 4 bases and 3 bases, in that order; junction bases with no gene match: 4. Germline V lookup: CDR1 SGHRS, CDR2 YFSETQ. This TCR came from a woman aged 55-70 years in good health. Material: blood. The chain joins TRBV5-1 to TRBJ2-7; 13 bases are a match to TRBD2. Here the CDR3 DNA reads TGCGCCAGCAGCCCCAGGACTAGCGGGAGCTACGAGCAGTACTTC. Its translation: CASSPRTSGSYEQYF.